One TCR beta chain is described in this entry. TCRdb redid the calling of the RT-PCR reads with MiXCR, one entry per CDR3 protein. Among about 960,000 distinct CDR3 sequences listed, around 17% were seen once. Trimming shortened V by 6 bases and J by 0 bases, and 12 bases separated the two germline ends. The CDR3 is 15 residues long. These data are taken from a study of patients and donors after allogeneic stem cell transplantation. This receptor was identified in a human donor who was either an allogeneic HSCT recipient or a stem cell or donor lymphocyte infusion donor (not recorded which). It is not recorded whose cells these are; they may come from a transplant donor. Sequences were obtained from blood, either unsorted or a sorted T cell fraction (not recorded which). The chain couples TRBV12-3 or TRBV12-4 to TRBJ1-5; no reliable D call. CDR3 sequence: CASSHRQNSNQPQHF. The CDR3 DNA follows: TGTGCCAGCAGCCATAGACAAAATAGCAATCAGCCCCAGCATTTT.